This TCR beta chain was sequenced in a study of identical twins. Findings and caveats of the study: For cord blood, abundant beta clonotypes had fewer insertions, unlike memory repertoires, which showed none. Beta out-of-frame sequences showed weaker excess twin sharing.

Germline V lookup: CDR1 DFQATT, CDR2 SNEGSKA (reference sequence). The J segment lost 8 bases and the V segment lost 5 bases, leaving 15 bases of the junction unmatched. The CDR3 extends over 18 amino acids. A template switching step contributed a universal primer site, while unique molecular identifiers were present in the cDNA. Via MiXCR, TCRdb re-called the 5' RACE reads, giving one row per CDR3 protein. Of 260,000 or so distinct CDR3 sequences listed, approximately 7.8% are singletons. With regard to this clonotype: The antigen is unknown.

These data also featured in a second study, about yellow fever vaccine responses in identical twins. That work adds: Reportedly, the response of twins' T cells to the vaccine seemed partly convergent, partly personalized.

The sample consisted of CD8+ T cells sorted from blood. The receptor comes from a woman younger than 30 in good health. The chain is built from TRBV20-1 and TRBJ2-1; TRBD2 matches at 16 bases. CDR3 region: CSASGTSGRETLLDEQFF. The CDR3 region has the DNA TGCAGTGCTTCCGGGACTAGCGGGAGGGAAACCCTATTAGATGAGCAGTTCTTC.